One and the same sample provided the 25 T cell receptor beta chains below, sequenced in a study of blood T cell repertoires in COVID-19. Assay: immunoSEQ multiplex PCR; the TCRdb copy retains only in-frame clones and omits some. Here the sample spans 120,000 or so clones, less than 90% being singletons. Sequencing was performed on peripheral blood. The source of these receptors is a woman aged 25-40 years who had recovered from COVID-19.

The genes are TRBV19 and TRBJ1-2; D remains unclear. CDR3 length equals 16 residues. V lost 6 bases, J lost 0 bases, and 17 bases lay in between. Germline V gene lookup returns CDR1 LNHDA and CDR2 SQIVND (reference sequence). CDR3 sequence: CASSPGSIETNYGYTF. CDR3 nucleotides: TGTGCCAGTAGCCCAGGCTCGATAGAAACTAACTATGGCTACACCTTC.

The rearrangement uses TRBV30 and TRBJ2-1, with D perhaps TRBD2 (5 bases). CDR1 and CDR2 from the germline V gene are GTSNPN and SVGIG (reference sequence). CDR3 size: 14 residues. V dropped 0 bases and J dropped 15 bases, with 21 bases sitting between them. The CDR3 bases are TGTGCCTGGAGTGTACTGATCTGCCGGGGAGACGTGTTCTTC. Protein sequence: CAWSVLICRGDVFF.

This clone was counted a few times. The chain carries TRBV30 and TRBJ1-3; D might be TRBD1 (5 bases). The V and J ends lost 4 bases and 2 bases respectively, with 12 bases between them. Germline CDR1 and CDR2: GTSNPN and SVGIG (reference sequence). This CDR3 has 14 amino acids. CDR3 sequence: CAWNRQDTGNTIYF. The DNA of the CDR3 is TGTGCCTGGAACAGGCAGGATACTGGAAACACCATATATTTT.

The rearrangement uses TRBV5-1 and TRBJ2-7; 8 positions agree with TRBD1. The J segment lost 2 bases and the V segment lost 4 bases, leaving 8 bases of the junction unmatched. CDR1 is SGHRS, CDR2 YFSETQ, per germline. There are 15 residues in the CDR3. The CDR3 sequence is CASSEGQGTAYEQYF. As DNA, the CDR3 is TGCGCCAGCAGCGAAGGACAGGGTACAGCCTACGAGCAGTACTTC.

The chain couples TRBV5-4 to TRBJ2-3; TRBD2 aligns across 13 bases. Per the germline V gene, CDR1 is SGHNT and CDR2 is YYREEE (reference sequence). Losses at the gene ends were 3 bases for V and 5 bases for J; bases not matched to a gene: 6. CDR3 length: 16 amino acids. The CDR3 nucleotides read TGTGCCAGCAGCTCAACTAGCGGGAGGGCCATAGATACGCAGTATTTT. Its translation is CASSSTSGRAIDTQYF.

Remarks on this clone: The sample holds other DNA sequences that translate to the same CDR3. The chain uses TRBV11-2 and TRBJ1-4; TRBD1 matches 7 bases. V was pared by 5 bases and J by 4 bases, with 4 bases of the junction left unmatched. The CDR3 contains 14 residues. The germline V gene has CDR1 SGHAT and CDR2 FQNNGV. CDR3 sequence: CASSRGQLNEKLFF. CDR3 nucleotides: TGTGCCAGCAGCCGGGGACAGCTTAATGAAAAACTGTTTTTT. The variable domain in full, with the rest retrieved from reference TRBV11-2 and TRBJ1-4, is EAGVAQSPRYKIIEKRQSVAFWCNPISGHATLYWYQQILGQGPKLLIQFQNNGVVDDSQLPKDRFSAERLKGVDSTLKIQPAKLEDSAVYLCASSRGQLNEKLFFGSGTQLSVL.

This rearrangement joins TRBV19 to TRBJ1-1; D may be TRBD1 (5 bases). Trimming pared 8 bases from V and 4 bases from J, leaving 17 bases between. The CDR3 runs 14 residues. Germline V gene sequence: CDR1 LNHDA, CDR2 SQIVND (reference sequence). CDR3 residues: CASYWQGGRTEAFF. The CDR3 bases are TGTGCCAGTTATTGGCAGGGAGGACGCACTGAAGCTTTCTTT.

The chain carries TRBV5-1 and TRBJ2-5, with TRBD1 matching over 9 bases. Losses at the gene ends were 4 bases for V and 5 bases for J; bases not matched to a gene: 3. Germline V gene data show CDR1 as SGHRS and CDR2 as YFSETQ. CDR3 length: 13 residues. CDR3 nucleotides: TGCGCCAGCAGCGGGGGACAGGGTGAGACCCAGTACTTC. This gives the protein CASSGGQGETQYF. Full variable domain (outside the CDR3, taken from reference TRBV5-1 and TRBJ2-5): KAGVTQTPRYLIKTRGQQVTLSCSPISGHRSVSWYQQTPGQGLQFLFEYFSETQRNKGNFPGRFSGRQFSNSRSEMNVSTLELGDSALYLCASSGGQGETQYFGPGTRLLVL.

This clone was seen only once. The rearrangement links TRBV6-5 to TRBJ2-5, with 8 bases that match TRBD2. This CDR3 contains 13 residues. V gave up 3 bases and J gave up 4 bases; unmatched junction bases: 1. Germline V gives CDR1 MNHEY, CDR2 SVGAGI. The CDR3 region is CASSYRGGETQYF. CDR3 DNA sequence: TGTGCCAGCAGTTATCGGGGGGGAGAGACCCAGTACTTC.

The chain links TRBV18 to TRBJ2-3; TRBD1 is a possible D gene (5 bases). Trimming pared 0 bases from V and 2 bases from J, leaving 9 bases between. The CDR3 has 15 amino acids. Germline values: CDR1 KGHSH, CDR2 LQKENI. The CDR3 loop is CASSPPQGFTDTQYF. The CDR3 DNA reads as TGTGCCAGCTCACCACCGCAGGGATTCACAGATACGCAGTATTTT.

CDR3 protein: CATRGQGYTEAFF. The CDR3 bases are TGTGCCACACGGGGACAGGGCTACACTGAAGCTTTCTTT. The rearrangement joins TRBV15 to TRBJ1-1, with TRBD1 matching over 9 bases. Trimming took 9 bases from V and 3 from J; bases not matched to a gene: 5. There are 13 residues in the CDR3. Germline CDR1 LNHNV, CDR2 YYDKDF (reference sequence).

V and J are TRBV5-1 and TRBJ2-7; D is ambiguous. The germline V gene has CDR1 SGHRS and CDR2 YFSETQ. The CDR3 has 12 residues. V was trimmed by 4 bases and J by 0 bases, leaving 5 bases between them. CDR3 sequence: CASSTNSYEQYF. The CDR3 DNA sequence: TGCGCCAGCAGCACTAACTCCTACGAGCAGTACTTC.

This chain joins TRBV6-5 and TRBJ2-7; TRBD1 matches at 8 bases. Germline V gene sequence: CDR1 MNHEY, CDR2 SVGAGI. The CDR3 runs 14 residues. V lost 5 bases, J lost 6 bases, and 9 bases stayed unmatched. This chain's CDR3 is CASSPGQDPREQYF. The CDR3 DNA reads TGTGCCAGCAGTCCGGGACAGGACCCCCGCGAGCAGTACTTC.

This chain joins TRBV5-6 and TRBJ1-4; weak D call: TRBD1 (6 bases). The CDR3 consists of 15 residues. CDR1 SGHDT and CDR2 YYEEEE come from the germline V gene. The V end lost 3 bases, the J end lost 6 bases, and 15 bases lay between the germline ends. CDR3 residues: CASSYSGQGYEKLFF. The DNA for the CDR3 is TGTGCCAGCAGCTACTCAGGGCAGGGGTATGAAAAACTGTTTTTT.

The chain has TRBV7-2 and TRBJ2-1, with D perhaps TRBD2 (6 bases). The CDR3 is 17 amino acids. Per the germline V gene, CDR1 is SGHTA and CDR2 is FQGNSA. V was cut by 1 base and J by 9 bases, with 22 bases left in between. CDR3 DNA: TGTGCCAGCAGCTTAGGGTCTGAGCGGGCCAGGGAAAGTGAGCAGTTCTTC. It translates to CASSLGSERARESEQFF.

CDR3 nucleotide sequence: TGTGCCAGCGGAGCTTTCCCGTACACTGAAGCTTTCTTT. Its protein product is CASGAFPYTEAFF. The chain recombines TRBV2 with TRBJ1-1; no reliable D call. Trimming stripped 8 bases from V and 3 bases from J, with 13 bases between. CDR3 size: 13 residues. Germline lookup yields CDR1 SNHLY and CDR2 FYNNEI.

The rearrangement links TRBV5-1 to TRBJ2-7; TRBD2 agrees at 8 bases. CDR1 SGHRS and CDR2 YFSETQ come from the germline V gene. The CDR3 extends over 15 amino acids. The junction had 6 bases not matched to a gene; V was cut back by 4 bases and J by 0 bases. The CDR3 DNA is TGCGCCAGCAGCGACCTAGCGGGCCGCTCCTACGAGCAGTACTTC. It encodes CASSDLAGRSYEQYF.

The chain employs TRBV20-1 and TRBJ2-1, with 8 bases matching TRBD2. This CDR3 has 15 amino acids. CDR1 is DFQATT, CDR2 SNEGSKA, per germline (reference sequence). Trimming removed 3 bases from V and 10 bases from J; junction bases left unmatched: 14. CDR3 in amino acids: CSASHPGLEFLEQFF. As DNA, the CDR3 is TGCAGTGCTAGTCACCCGGGACTAGAGTTTCTCGAGCAGTTCTTC.

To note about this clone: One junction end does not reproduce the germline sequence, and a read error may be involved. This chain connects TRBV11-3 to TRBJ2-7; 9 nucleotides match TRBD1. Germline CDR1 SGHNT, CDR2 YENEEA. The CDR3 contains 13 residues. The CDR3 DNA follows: TGTGCCAGCAGTTCACCCGGGACAGGGACATTAAGCTTC. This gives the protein CASSSPGTGTLSF.

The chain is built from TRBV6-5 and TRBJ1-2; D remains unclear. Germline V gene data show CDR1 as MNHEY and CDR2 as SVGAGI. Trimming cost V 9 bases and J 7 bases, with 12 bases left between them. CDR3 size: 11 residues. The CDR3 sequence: CASRTSGGYTF. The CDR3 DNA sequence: TGTGCCAGTAGAACCTCGGGTGGCTACACCTTC.

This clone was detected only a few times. Here the CDR3 reads CASSPGHSSYNEQFF. The CDR3 DNA follows: TGTGCCAGCAGCCCGGGACATAGCTCCTACAATGAGCAGTTCTTC. The genes are TRBV9 and TRBJ2-1; tentative D call: TRBD1 (6 bases). This CDR3 has 15 residues. Trimming shortened V by 4 bases and J by 0 bases, and 11 bases separated the two germline ends. Germline CDR1 reads SGDLS; CDR2 reads YYNGEE.

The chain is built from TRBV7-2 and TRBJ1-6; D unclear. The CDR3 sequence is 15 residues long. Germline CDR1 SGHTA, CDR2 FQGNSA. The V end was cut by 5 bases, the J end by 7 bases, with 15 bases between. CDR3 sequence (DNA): TGTGCCAGCAGCCCCCGTGAGGCGGGCAATTCACCCCTCCACTTT. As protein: CASSPREAGNSPLHF.

CDR3 nucleotides: TGTGCCAGCAGTTTTCTACAGACCTACAATGAGCAGTTCTTC. Residues: CASSFLQTYNEQFF. This sequence joins TRBV27 and TRBJ2-1; no clear D gene. Deletions cut 3 bases from V and 2 bases from J, with 8 bases between. This CDR3 is 14 amino acids long. Per the germline V gene, CDR1 is MNHEY and CDR2 is SMNVEV (reference sequence).

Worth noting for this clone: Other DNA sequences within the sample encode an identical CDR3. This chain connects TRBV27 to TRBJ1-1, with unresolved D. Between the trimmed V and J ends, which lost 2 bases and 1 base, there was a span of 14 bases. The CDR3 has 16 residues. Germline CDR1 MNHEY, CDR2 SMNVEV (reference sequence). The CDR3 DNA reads TGTGCCAGCAGTTTAAGTATAACAGTAAGGAACACTGAAGCTTTCTTT. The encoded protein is CASSLSITVRNTEAFF.

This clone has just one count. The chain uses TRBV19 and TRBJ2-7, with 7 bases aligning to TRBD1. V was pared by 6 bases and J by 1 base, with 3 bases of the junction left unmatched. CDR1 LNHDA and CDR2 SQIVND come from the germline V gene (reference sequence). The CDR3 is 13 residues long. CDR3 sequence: CASRPTGSYEQYF. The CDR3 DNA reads TGTGCCAGTAGGCCGACAGGGTCCTACGAGCAGTACTTC.